A single TCR beta chain is shown here with its context. Its antigen is not identified. Sample treatment: approximately 18 received Ad26.COV2.S at low or high dose, single or two shots; about 5 received placebo; per-sample allocation not given. Sampling was done on day 63 after the first vaccine or placebo injection. In the vaccine, an Ad26 vector expressed the SARS-CoV-2 spike of the Wuhan strain. The method was immunoSEQ multiplex PCR; TCRdb's version includes in-frame clones alone and lacks a portion of them. Of about 350,000 clones in the sample, approximately 81% were seen once. The data originate from a study of Ad26.COV2.S vaccination and SARS-CoV-2 variants. Study information: Enrolled in COV1001, the donor was in the Ad26.COV2.S trial arm, which received the vaccine. Participants got Ad26.COV2.S intramuscularly, once or twice 56 days apart.

The CDR3 runs 13 residues. V lost 1 base to trimming and J lost 7 bases; unmatched junction nucleotides: 0. Germline CDR1 and CDR2: MDHEN and SYDVKM. Study findings and constraints: Considerable breadth of spike-specific CD8+ and CD4+ T cell responses has reportedly been documented following vaccination.

Material: peripheral blood, obtained in a trial of Ad26.COV2.S vaccine versus placebo. This clonotype was sampled from a person aged 18-65 years who received the Ad26.COV2.S COVID-19 vaccine or a placebo. The chain links TRBV28 to TRBJ1-5, with 8 bases matching TRBD1. The CDR3 DNA reads as TGTGCCAGCAGTTTATACAGGGGGCAGCCCCAGCATTTT. Translation gives CASSLYRGQPQHF.